This is a list of T cell receptor beta chains from one sample in a study of tumor-infiltrating lymphocytes in primary liver carcinoma. From the multiplex PCR reads, TCRdb called clonotypes with MiXCR, one entry per CDR3 protein. This table has 95,000 to 150,000 distinct CDR3 sequences, around 64% appearing once. Sequencing was carried out using liver tumor tissue from sampling region 3. The receptors were gathered from a woman aged 60-70 years with primary liver carcinoma and hepatitis B virus infection. Both conserved end residues are part of each CDR3. The D gene is left open where the match is weak. The size entry is marked missing in some rows and otherwise reads once, few, many or a size class.

j_call	v_call	clone_size	d_call	cdr3_nt	cdr3_aa
TRBJ2-5	TRBV5-6	many	TRBD2	TGTGCCAGCAGCTCCTGGACTAGCGGGAGCGGCGGGAGAGAGACCCAGTACTTC	CASSSWTSGSGGRETQYF
TRBJ2-3	TRBV6-1	NA	TRBD2	TGTGCCAGCAGTCGACTAGCGGGGGGGGATACGCAGTATTTT	CASSRLAGGDTQYF
TRBJ2-1	TRBV5-1	NA	TRBD2	TGCGCCAGCAGCTCCGGGACTAGTTGGGATGAGCAGTTCTTC	CASSSGTSWDEQFF
TRBJ2-3	TRBV5-5	many	TRBD1	TGTGCCAGCAGCGCGGATGGGAACAGGGGAGATACGCAGTATTTT	CASSADGNRGDTQYF
TRBJ1-5	TRBV7-8	NA	NA	TGTGCCAGGAGCTTATCGGGACAAGTTGGCCAGCCCCAACATTTT	CARSLSGQVGQPQHF
TRBJ2-3	TRBV11-3	NA	NA	TGTGCCAGCAGTCCACCGGGGGCAGGAAGCAAGTATTTT	CASSPPGAGSKYF
TRBJ1-4	TRBV21-1	many	NA	TGTGCCAGCAGCAAAGACCCACCTAGCGACCGACGCCACAAAAAACTGTTTTTT	CASSKDPPSDRRHKKLFF
TRBJ2-7	TRBV6-2/TRBV6-3	many	NA	TGTGCCGCCCAGATGGGTCATTCCGAGCAGTACTTC	CAAQMGHSEQYF
TRBJ1-5	TRBV20-1	NA	NA	TGCAGTGCTAGGGGGAGGTCCGGGGCGGGTCAGCCCCAGCATTTT	CSARGRSGAGQPQHF
TRBJ2-1	TRBV11-2	NA	NA	TGTGCCAGCAACTCTGCTCAATCTGCGGCGGGCCTATCGGTGCAGTTCTTC	CASNSAQSAAGLSVQFF